This paragraph covers one T cell receptor (beta chain) sequence. Its antigen is unidentified. This record belongs to a study of T-cell reconstitution after alpha-beta-depleted transplantation in children. Study outcomes and limitations: In some patients, recipient T cells and intrathymic progenitors surviving conditioning explained high day-60 diversity.

V lost 0 bases and J lost 2, with 12 bases in between. CDR1 is SNHLY, CDR2 FYNNEI, per germline. The CDR3 is 16 residues long. The library targeted TCRbeta and was prepared with unique molecular identifiers. TCRdb itself ran the PCR reads through MiXCR, one entry per CDR3 protein. Of about 76,000 distinct CDR3 sequences listed, 13% to 15% are singletons. The receptor comes from a male patient between 2 and 10 years old who had a stem cell transplant for acute lymphoblastic leukemia, so the T cells may come from the graft donor. The chain recombines TRBV2 with TRBJ2-3; D remains ambiguous. The starting material was PBMCs, mostly from graft donor cells, obtained 180 days after TCRalphabeta/CD19-depleted stem cell transplant. In nucleotides, the CDR3 is TGTGCCAGCAGTGAAGCGCTTCGCCCAGTCACAGATACGCAGTATTTT. Residues: CASSEALRPVTDTQYF.